This T cell receptor (beta chain) was sequenced for a study of OX40 agonist ivuxolimab in advanced cancers. Turning to the study itself: As their treatment, patients were administered ivuxolimab, an agonistic anti-OX40 (CD134) antibody. It was permissible to have had prior anti-PD-1, anti-PD-L1 or anti-CTLA-4 therapy, and around 40% had some. Participants, roughly 81% male, averaged roughly 60 years of age, ranging from 23 to 79. The study, taken as a whole, reports: The authors did not determine the antigen specificity of the expanded peripheral T cells.

Trimming removed 10 bases from V and 4 bases from J, with 13 bases in between. This CDR3 has 12 amino acids. The germline V gene encodes CDR1 LNHDA and CDR2 SQIVND (reference sequence). TCRdb's table, derived via immunoSEQ multiplex PCR, lists solely in-frame clones and lacks some. The sample includes 68,000 or so clones, about 84% of them seen just once. About this clone itself: Its cognate antigen is unknown.

The rearrangement uses TRBV19 and TRBJ1-2; no definite D call. The source of this sequence is an adult with an advanced solid tumor such as melanoma, head and neck, liver or kidney cancer. The source material was CD4+ or CD8+ T cells sorted from blood, sampled in a trial of the OX40 agonist ivuxolimab. The CDR3 loop is CATTSWGYGYTF. In DNA, the CDR3 is TGTGCCACCACATCCTGGGGCTATGGCTACACCTTC.